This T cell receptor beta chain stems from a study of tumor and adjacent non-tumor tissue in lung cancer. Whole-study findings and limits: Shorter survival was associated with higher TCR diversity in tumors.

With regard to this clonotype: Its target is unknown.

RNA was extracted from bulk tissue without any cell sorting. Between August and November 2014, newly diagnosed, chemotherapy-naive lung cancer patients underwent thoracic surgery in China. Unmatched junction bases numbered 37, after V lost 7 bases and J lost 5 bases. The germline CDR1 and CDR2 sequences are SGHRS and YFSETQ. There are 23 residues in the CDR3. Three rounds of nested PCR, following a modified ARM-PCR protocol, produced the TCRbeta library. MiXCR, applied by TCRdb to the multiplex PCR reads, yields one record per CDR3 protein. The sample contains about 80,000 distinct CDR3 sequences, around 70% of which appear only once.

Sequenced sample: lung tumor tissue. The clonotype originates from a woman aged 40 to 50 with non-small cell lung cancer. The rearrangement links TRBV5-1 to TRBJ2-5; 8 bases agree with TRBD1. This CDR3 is CASGRFPRTPDRDTGAGGETQYF. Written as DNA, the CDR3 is TGCGCCAGCGGAAGATTCCCAAGGACCCCAGACCGAGATACTGGTGCAGGGGGCGAGACCCAGTACTTC.